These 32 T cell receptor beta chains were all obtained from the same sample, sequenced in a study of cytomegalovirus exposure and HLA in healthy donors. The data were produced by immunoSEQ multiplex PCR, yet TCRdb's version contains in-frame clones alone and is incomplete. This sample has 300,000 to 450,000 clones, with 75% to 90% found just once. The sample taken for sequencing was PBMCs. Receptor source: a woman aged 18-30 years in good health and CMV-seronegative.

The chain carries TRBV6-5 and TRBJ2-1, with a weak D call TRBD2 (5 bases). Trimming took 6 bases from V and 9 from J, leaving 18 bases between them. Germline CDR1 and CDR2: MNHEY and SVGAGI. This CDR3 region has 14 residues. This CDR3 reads CASSHPPSHTEQFF. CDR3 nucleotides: TGTGCCAGCAGCCACCCCCCTAGCCATACTGAGCAGTTCTTC.

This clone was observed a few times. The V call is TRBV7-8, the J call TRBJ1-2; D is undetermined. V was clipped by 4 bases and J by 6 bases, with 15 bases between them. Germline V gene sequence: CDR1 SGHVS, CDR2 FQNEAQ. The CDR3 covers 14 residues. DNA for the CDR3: TGTGCCAGCAGCTCGCTATCCGTGAAGAATGGCTACACCTTC. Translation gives CASSSLSVKNGYTF.

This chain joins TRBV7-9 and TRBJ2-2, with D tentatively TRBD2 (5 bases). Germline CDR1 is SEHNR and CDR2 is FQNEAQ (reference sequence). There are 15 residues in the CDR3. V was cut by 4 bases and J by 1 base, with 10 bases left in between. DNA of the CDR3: TGTGCCAGCAGCTCAGATCGGGGGAACACCGGGGAGCTGTTTTTT. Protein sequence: CASSSDRGNTGELFF.

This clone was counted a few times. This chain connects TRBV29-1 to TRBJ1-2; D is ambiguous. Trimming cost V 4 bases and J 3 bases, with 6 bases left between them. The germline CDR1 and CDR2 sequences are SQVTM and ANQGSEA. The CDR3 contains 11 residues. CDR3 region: CSVGGDYGYTF. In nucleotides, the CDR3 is TGCAGCGTTGGCGGTGACTATGGCTACACCTTC.

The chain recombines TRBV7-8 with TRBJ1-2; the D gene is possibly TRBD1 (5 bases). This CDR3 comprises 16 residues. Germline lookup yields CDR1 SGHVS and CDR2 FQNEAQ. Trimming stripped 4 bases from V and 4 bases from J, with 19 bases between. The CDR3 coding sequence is TGTGCCAGCAGCTCCCCGGGGGGGGATAAGAGCTATGGCTACACCTTC. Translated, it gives CASSSPGGDKSYGYTF.

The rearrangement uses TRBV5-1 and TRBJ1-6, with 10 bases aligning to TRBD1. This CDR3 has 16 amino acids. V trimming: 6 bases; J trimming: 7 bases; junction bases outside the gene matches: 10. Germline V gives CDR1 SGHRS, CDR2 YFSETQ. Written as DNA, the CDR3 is TGCGCCAGCAAAGACAGGGGGCCGGGTAAGAATTCACCCCTCCACTTT. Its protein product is CASKDRGPGKNSPLHF.

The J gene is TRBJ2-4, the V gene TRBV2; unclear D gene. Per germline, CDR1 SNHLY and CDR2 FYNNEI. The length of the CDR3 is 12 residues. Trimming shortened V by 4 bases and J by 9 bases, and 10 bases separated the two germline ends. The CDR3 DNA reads TGTGCCAGCAGTGGCAGGCCCGGCATTCAGTACTTC. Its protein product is CASSGRPGIQYF.

Here the CDR3 DNA reads TGTGCCAGCAACAAAGGGGACAGACTCTACGAGCAGTACTTC. This codes for CASNKGDRLYEQYF. This chain links TRBV6-5 with TRBJ2-7, with 7 nucleotides matching TRBD1. The CDR3 spans 14 residues. Germline CDR1 reads MNHEY; CDR2 reads SVGAGI. With V trimmed by 7 bases and J by 3 bases, 9 bases remained unmatched.

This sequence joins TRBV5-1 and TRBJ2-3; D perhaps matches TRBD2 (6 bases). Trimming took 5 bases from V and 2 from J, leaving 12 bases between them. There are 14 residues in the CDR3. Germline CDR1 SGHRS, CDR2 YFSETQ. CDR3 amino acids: CASREGFPTDTQYF. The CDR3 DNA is TGCGCCAGCAGGGAGGGATTCCCCACAGATACGCAGTATTTT.

The CDR3 nucleotides read TGTGCCAGCTCACCCCTGGACAGCACAACGAAGACCCAGTACTTC. This sequence encodes CASSPLDSTTKTQYF. The chain couples TRBV18 to TRBJ2-5; possibly TRBD1 for D (6 bases). CDR1 KGHSH and CDR2 LQKENI come from the germline V gene. Between the trimmed V and J ends, which lost 3 bases and 6 bases, there was a span of 17 bases. This CDR3 is built from 15 residues.

This CDR3 reads CATKRTSTYSGANVLTF. CDR3 coding DNA: TGTGCCACTAAACGGACTAGTACTTACTCTGGGGCCAACGTCCTGACTTTC. V and J are TRBV27 and TRBJ2-6; 7 nucleotides match TRBD2. The length of the CDR3 is 17 residues. The V and J ends lost 10 bases and 0 bases, in that order; junction bases with no gene match: 12. CDR1 is MNHEY and CDR2 is SMNVEV in the germline V gene (reference sequence). Full variable domain (missing parts from reference TRBV27 and TRBJ2-6): EAQVTQNPRYLITVTGKKLTVTCSQNMNHEYMSWYRQDPGLGLRQIYYSMNVEVTDKGDVPEGYKVSRKEKRNFPLILESPSPNQTSLYFCATKRTSTYSGANVLTFGAGSRLTVL.

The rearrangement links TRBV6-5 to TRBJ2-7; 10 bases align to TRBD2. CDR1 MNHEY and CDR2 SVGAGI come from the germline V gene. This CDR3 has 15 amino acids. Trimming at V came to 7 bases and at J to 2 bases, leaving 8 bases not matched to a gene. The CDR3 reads CASKSGGAEAYEQYF. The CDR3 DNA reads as TGTGCCAGCAAAAGCGGGGGGGCAGAAGCCTACGAGCAGTACTTC.

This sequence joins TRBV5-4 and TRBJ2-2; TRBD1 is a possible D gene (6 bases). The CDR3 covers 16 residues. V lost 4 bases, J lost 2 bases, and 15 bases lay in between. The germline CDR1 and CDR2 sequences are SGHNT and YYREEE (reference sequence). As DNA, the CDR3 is TGTGCCAGCAGCGCCGACGTGGGGGCAAACACCGGGGAGCTGTTTTTT. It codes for CASSADVGANTGELFF.

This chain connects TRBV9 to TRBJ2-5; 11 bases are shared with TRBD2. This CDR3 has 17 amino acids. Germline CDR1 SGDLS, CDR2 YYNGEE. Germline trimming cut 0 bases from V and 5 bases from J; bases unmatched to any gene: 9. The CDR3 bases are TGTGCCAGCAGCGTAGCCTCTAGCGGGGGGCCACGGGAGACCCAGTACTTC. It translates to CASSVASSGGPRETQYF.

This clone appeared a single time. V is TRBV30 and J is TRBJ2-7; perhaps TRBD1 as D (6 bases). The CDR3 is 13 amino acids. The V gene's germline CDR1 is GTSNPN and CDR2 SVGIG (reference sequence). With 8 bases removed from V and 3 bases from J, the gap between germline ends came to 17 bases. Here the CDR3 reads CAQGAGDNYEQYF. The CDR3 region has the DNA TGTGCCCAGGGTGCAGGGGACAACTACGAGCAGTACTTC.

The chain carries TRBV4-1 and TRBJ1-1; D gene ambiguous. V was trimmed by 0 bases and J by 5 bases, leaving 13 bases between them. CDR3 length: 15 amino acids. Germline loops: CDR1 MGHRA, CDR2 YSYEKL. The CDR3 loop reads CASSQEMRVATEAFF. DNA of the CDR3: TGCGCCAGCAGCCAAGAGATGAGGGTAGCGACTGAAGCTTTCTTT.

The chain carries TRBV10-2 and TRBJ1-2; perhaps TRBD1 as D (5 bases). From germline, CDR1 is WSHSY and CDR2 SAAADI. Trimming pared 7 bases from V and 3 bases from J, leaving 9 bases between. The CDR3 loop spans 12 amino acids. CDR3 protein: CASTTGDYGYTF. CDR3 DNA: TGCGCCAGCACGACGGGGGACTATGGCTACACCTTC.

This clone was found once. Written as DNA, the CDR3 is TGTGCCAGCCGCGGACACCGCACTGAAGCTTTCTTT. Its protein is CASRGHRTEAFF. The rearrangement links TRBV27 to TRBJ1-1, with a possible D match to TRBD1 (5 bases). The V and J ends lost 8 bases and 4 bases respectively, with 11 bases between them. The CDR3 loop spans 12 amino acids. Germline V gene data show CDR1 as MNHEY and CDR2 as SMNVEV (reference sequence).

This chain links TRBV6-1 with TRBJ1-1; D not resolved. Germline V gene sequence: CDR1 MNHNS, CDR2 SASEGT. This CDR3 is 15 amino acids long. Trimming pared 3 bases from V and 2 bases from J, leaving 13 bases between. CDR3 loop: CASSDNLSENTEAFF. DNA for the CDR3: TGTGCCAGCAGTGATAATCTCTCAGAAAACACTGAAGCTTTCTTT.

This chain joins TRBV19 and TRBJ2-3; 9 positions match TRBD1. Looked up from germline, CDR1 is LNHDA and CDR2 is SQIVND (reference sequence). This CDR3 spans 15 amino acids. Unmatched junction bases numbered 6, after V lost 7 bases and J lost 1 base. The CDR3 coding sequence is TGTGCCAGTAAGGACAGGGGAGGGGGCACAGATACGCAGTATTTT. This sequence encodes CASKDRGGGTDTQYF.

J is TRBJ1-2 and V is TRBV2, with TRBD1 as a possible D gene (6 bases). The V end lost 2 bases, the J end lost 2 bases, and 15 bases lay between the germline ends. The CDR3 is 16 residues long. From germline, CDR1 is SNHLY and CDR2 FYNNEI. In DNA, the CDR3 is TGTGCCAGCAGTGAATTGCCCGGTGGGGGCAACTATGGCTACACCTTC. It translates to CASSELPGGGNYGYTF. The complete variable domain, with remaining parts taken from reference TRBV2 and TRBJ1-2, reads EPEVTQTPSHQVTQMGQEVILRCVPISNHLYFYWYRQILGQKVEFLVSFYNNEISEKSEIFDDQFSVERPDGSNFTLKIRSTKLEDSAMYFCASSELPGGGNYGYTFGSGTRLTVV.

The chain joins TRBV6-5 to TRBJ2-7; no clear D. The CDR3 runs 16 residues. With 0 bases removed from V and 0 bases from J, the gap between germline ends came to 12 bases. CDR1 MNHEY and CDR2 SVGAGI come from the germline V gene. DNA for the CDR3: TGTGCCAGCAGTTACTCACTCCTTCCCCTCTCCTACGAGCAGTACTTC. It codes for CASSYSLLPLSYEQYF.

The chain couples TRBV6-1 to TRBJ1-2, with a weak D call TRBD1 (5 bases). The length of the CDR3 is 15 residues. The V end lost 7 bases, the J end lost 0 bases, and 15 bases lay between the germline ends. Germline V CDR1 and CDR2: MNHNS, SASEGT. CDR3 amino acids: CASISVGAANYGYTF. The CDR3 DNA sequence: TGTGCCAGCATCTCAGTAGGGGCTGCTAACTATGGCTACACCTTC.

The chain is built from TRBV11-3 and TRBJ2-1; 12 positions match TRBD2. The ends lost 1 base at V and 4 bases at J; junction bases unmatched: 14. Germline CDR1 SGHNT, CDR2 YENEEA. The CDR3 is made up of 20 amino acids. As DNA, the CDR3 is TGTGCCAGCAGCTTAGTACAAACTAGCGGGGGGACACTACCATACAATGAGCAGTTCTTC. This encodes CASSLVQTSGGTLPYNEQFF.

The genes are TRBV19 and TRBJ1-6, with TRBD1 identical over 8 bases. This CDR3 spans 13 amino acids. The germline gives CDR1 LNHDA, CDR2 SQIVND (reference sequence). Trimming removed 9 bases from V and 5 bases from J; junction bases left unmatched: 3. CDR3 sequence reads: CASTTGDNSPLHF. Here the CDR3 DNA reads TGTGCCAGCACGACAGGGGATAATTCACCCCTCCACTTT. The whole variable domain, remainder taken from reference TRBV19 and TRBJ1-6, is DGGITQSPKYLFRKEGQNVTLSCEQNLNHDAMYWYRQDPGQGLRLIYYSQIVNDFQKGDIAEGYSVSREKKESFPLTVTSAQKNPTAFYLCASTTGDNSPLHFGNGTRLTVT.

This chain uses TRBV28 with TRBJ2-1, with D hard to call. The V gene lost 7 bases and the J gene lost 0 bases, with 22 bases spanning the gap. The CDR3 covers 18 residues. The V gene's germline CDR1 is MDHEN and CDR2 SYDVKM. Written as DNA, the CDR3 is TGTGCCAGCACCCCGGCGGCCGGATGGCAGAGCTCCTACAATGAGCAGTTCTTC. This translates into CASTPAAGWQSSYNEQFF.

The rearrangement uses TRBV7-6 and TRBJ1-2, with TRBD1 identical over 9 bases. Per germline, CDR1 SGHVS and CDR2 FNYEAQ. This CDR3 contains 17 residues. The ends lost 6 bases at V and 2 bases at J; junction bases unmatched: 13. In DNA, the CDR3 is TGTGCCAGCAGTCTCCGGGACAGGGTAGATGGCAACTATGGCTACACCTTC. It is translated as CASSLRDRVDGNYGYTF. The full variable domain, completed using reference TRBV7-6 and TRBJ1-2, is GAGVSQSPRYKVTKRGQDVALRCDPISGHVSLYWYRQALGQGPEFLTYFNYEAQQDKSGLPNDRFSAERPEGSISTLTIQRTEQRDSAMYRCASSLRDRVDGNYGYTFGSGTRLTVV.

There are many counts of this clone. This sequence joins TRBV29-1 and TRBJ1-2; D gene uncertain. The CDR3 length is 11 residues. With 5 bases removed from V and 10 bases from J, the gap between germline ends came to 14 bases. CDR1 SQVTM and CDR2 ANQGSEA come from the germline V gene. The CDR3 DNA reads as TGCAGCGTTCCCTCAGAAGAACCCTACACCTTC. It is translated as CSVPSEEPYTF.

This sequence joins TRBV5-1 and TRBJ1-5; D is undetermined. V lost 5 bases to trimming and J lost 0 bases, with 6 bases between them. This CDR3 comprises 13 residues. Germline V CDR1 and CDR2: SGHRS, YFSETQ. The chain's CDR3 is CASRAYSNQPQHF. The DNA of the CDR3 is TGCGCCAGCAGGGCATATAGCAATCAGCCCCAGCATTTT.

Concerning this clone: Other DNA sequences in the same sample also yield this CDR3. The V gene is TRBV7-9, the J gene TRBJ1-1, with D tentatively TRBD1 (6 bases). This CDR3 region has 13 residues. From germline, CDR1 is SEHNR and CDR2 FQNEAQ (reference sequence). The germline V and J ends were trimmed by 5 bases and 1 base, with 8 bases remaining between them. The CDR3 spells CASSVGQNTEAFF. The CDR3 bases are TGTGCCAGCAGCGTGGGACAGAACACTGAAGCTTTCTTT.

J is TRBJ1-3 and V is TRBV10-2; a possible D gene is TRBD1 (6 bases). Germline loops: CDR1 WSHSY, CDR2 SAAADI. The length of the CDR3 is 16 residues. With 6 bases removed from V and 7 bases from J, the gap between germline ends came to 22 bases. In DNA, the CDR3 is TGCGCCAGCAGGCCCTCTCTGGGGCGGGGGGCCAACACCATATATTTT. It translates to CASRPSLGRGANTIYF.

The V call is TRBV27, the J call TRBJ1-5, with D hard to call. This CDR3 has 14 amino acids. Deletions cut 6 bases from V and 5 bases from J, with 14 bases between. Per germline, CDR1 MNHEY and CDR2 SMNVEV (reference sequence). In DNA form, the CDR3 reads TGTGCCAGCAGGATGGTCAGGAGGGATCAGCCCCAGCATTTT. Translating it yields CASRMVRRDQPQHF.